These T cell receptor beta chains were read from a single sample in a study of OX40 agonist ivuxolimab in advanced cancers. Repertoires were generated with immunoSEQ multiplex PCR, while TCRdb's copy carries only in-frame clones and drops some. The data contain 92,000 or so clones, 84% of them seen just once; the ten biggest clones take up 4.5% to 6%. Source: CD4+ or CD8+ T cells sorted from blood, taken in a trial of the OX40 agonist ivuxolimab. These receptors were taken from an adult with an advanced solid tumor such as melanoma, head and neck, liver or kidney cancer. CDR3s include the opening cysteine and the closing phenylalanine or tryptophan. Fields, in order: D gene, J gene, V gene, clone size, CDR3 protein, CDR3 DNA. A D gene is named only where the DNA matches it firmly. Only some rows state a clone size, as once, few, many or a class for expanded clones.

d_call: .
j_call: TRBJ2-2
v_call: TRBV13
clone_size: .
cdr3_aa: CASSLGTANHGELFF
cdr3_nt: TGTGCCAGCAGCTTAGGGACCGCCAATCACGGGGAGCTGTTTTTT

d_call: TRBD1
j_call: TRBJ2-2
v_call: TRBV5-1
clone_size: .
cdr3_aa: CASGDRVLTGAGELFF
cdr3_nt: TGCGCCAGCGGGGACAGGGTCCTCACCGGCGCCGGGGAGCTGTTTTTT

d_call: .
j_call: TRBJ1-1
v_call: TRBV5-6
clone_size: .
cdr3_aa: CASSFGGDTEAFF
cdr3_nt: TGTGCCAGCAGCTTCGGTGGGGACACTGAAGCTTTCTTT

d_call: TRBD1
j_call: TRBJ2-4
v_call: TRBV6-1
clone_size: few
cdr3_aa: CASSGLVRQGQFQYF
cdr3_nt: TGTGCCAGCAGTGGCCTAGTCCGACAGGGACAATTTCAGTACTTC

d_call: TRBD1
j_call: TRBJ2-1
v_call: TRBV5-8
clone_size: .
cdr3_aa: CASTFASRVLQGRGEQFF
cdr3_nt: TGTGCCAGCACCTTCGCAAGCCGGGTCCTACAGGGGCGAGGTGAGCAGTTCTTC

d_call: .
j_call: TRBJ1-3
v_call: TRBV30
clone_size: few
cdr3_aa: CACHPGQSSGNTIYF
cdr3_nt: TGTGCCTGTCACCCGGGACAAAGCTCTGGAAACACCATATATTTT

d_call: .
j_call: TRBJ1-1
v_call: TRBV9
clone_size: .
cdr3_aa: CASSPLNTEAFF
cdr3_nt: TGTGCCAGCAGCCCCTTAAACACTGAAGCTTTCTTT

d_call: .
j_call: TRBJ1-5
v_call: TRBV27
clone_size: .
cdr3_aa: CASKGGGQQPQHF
cdr3_nt: TGTGCCAGCAAGGGAGGCGGGCAACAGCCCCAGCATTTT

d_call: .
j_call: TRBJ2-3
v_call: TRBV6-4
clone_size: .
cdr3_aa: CASSAQRGIGTDTQYF
cdr3_nt: TGTGCCAGCAGTGCACAGAGGGGCATTGGCACAGATACGCAGTATTTT

d_call: .
j_call: TRBJ2-7
v_call: TRBV29-1
clone_size: .
cdr3_aa: CSVVTGNEQYF
cdr3_nt: TGCAGCGTTGTGACAGGCAACGAGCAGTACTTC

d_call: TRBD2
j_call: TRBJ2-2
v_call: TRBV7-3
clone_size: .
cdr3_aa: CASSQLAGATGELFF
cdr3_nt: TGTGCCAGCAGCCAGTTAGCGGGGGCGACCGGGGAGCTGTTTTTT

d_call: TRBD2
j_call: TRBJ2-3
v_call: TRBV10-1
clone_size: .
cdr3_aa: CASSALAGGTDTQYF
cdr3_nt: TGCGCCAGCAGTGCACTAGCGGGAGGGACAGATACGCAGTATTTT

d_call: TRBD2
j_call: TRBJ2-2
v_call: TRBV28
clone_size: .
cdr3_aa: CASSRRVGTSFTGELFF
cdr3_nt: TGTGCCAGCAGTCGACGCGTTGGGACTAGCTTCACCGGGGAGCTGTTTTTT

d_call: .
j_call: TRBJ2-2
v_call: TRBV12-5
clone_size: .
cdr3_aa: CASGGGGPNTGELFF
cdr3_nt: TGTGCTAGTGGAGGCGGGGGCCCGAACACCGGGGAGCTGTTTTTT

d_call: .
j_call: TRBJ1-3
v_call: TRBV2
clone_size: .
cdr3_aa: CASSRGGTVSGNTIYF
cdr3_nt: TGTGCCAGCAGTAGGGGGGGGACGGTCTCTGGAAACACCATATATTTT

d_call: TRBD2
j_call: TRBJ2-1
v_call: TRBV5-4
clone_size: .
cdr3_aa: CASSTGTSDLYNEQFF
cdr3_nt: TGTGCCAGCAGCACCGGGACTAGCGATCTCTACAATGAGCAGTTCTTC

d_call: TRBD1
j_call: TRBJ1-1
v_call: TRBV5-1
clone_size: .
cdr3_aa: CASIPGTGGLNTEAFF
cdr3_nt: TGCGCCAGCATCCCCGGGACAGGGGGGCTGAACACTGAAGCTTTCTTT

d_call: .
j_call: TRBJ1-2
v_call: TRBV9
clone_size: .
cdr3_aa: CASSVGEGGQRVYTF
cdr3_nt: TGTGCCAGCAGCGTAGGGGAGGGTGGTCAGCGGGTCTACACCTTC

d_call: .
j_call: TRBJ1-5
v_call: TRBV2
clone_size: few
cdr3_aa: CASSETVRRNQPQHF
cdr3_nt: TGTGCCAGCAGTGAAACGGTACGGCGCAATCAGCCCCAGCATTTT

d_call: .
j_call: TRBJ1-3
v_call: TRBV25-1
clone_size: .
cdr3_aa: CASSESSLGGNTIYF
cdr3_nt: TGTGCCAGCAGTGAATCCTCATTGGGGGGAAACACCATATATTTT

d_call: .
j_call: TRBJ2-1
v_call: TRBV7-9
clone_size: once
cdr3_aa: CASSLAGAEEQFF
cdr3_nt: TGTGCCAGCAGCTTAGCCGGGGCTGAGGAGCAGTTCTTC

d_call: .
j_call: TRBJ1-3
v_call: TRBV2
clone_size: .
cdr3_aa: CASSQSDRGNTIYF
cdr3_nt: TGTGCCAGCAGTCAAAGTGACCGTGGAAACACCATATATTTT